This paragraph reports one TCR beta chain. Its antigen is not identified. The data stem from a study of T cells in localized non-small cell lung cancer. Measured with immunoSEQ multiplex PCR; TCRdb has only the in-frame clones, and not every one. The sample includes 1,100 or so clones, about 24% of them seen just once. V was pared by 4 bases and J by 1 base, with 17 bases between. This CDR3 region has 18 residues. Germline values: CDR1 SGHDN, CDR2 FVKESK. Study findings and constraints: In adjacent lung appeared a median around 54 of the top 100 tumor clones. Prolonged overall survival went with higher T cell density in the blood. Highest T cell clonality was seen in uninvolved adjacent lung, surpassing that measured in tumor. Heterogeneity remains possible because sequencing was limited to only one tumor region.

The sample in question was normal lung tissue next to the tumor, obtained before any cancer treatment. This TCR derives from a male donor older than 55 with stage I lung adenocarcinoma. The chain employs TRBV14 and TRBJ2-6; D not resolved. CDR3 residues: CASSLNPMAASGANVLTF. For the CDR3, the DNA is TGTGCCAGCAGCCTGAACCCCATGGCGGCATCTGGGGCCAACGTCCTGACTTTC.